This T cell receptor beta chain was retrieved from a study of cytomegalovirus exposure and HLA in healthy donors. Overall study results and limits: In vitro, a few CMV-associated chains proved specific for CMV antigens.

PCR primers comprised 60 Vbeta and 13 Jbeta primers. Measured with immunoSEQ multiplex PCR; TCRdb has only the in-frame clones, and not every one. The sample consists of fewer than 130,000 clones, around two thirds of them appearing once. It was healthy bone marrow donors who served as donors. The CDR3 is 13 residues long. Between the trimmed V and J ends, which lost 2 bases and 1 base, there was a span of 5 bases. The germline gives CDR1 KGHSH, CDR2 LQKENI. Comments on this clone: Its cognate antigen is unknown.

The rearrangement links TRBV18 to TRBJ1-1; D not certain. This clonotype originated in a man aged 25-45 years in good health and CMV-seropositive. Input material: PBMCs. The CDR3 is CASSPVRNTEAFF. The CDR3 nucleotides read TGTGCCAGCTCACCAGTGAGGAACACTGAAGCTTTCTTT.